Following are 13 T cell receptor beta chains from one sample sequenced in a study of beta chain features in type 1 diabetes. Expressed TCRB transcripts were sequenced, since all the RNA that had been isolated was reverse transcribed. Sequenced by immunoSEQ multiplex PCR; TCRdb stores in-frame clones only, minus some. The table has around 180,000 clones, about 13% seen once. Sequencing was carried out using central memory CD4+ T cells from blood. These receptors were collected from a woman aged 18-29 years in good health.

This clone was counted between two and nine times. The V gene is TRBV19, the J gene TRBJ1-2; TRBD1 matches at 9 bases. J gave up 8 bases and V 5 bases, and 9 bases lay outside the gene matches. Germline V lookup: CDR1 LNHDA, CDR2 SQIVND (reference sequence). This CDR3 is built from 14 residues. CDR3 residues: CASSQDPGQGGYTF. DNA for the CDR3: TGTGCCAGTAGTCAAGACCCGGGACAGGGAGGCTACACCTTC.

The chain carries TRBV6-5 and TRBJ2-1, with a possible D match to TRBD2 (6 bases). V gave up 0 bases and J gave up 5 bases, with 11 bases separating them. The CDR3 spans 15 residues. Germline V gives CDR1 MNHEY, CDR2 SVGAGI. For the CDR3, the DNA is TGTGCCAGCAGTTACTCCCGGGGGTCCCACAATGAGCAGTTCTTC. Amino acids: CASSYSRGSHNEQFF.

A few counts support this clone. The chain recombines TRBV9 with TRBJ2-3, with TRBD1 identical over 7 bases. From germline, CDR1 is SGDLS and CDR2 YYNGEE. The CDR3 length is 15 residues. Trimming at V came to 2 bases and at J to 1 base, leaving 4 bases not matched to a gene. CDR3 in amino acids: CASSVHDRGTDTQYF. The DNA of the CDR3 is TGTGCCAGCAGCGTTCATGACAGGGGCACAGATACGCAGTATTTT. Full variable domain (outside the CDR3, taken from reference TRBV9 and TRBJ2-3): DSGVTQTPKHLITATGQRVTLRCSPRSGDLSVYWYQQSLDQGLQFLIQYYNGEERAKGNILERFSAQQFPDLHSELNLSSLELGDSALYFCASSVHDRGTDTQYFGPGTRLTVL.

This clone was seen a handful of times. The chain carries TRBV29-1 and TRBJ2-2; 14 bases line up with TRBD2. The CDR3 runs to 14 residues. Germline loops: CDR1 SQVTM, CDR2 ANQGSEA. After removal of 4 bases from V and 5 bases from J, the junction contained 0 bases not matched to a gene. As DNA, the CDR3 is TGCAGCGTTGGGACTAGCGGGAGGACCGGGGAGCTGTTTTTT. Amino acids: CSVGTSGRTGELFF.

This clone appeared a few times. The rearrangement joins TRBV5-4 to TRBJ2-5; D not certain. CDR3 length equals 13 residues. From germline, CDR1 is SGHNT and CDR2 YYREEE (reference sequence). V gave up 0 bases and J gave up 3 bases, with 6 bases separating them. Written as DNA, the CDR3 is TGTGCCAGCAGCTTGGATATAAAAGAGACCCAGTACTTC. Amino acids: CASSLDIKETQYF.

This clone was seen more than once but under ten times. The chain joins TRBV11-2 to TRBJ2-7, with no clear D. The CDR3 is 13 residues long. Per germline, CDR1 SGHAT and CDR2 FQNNGV. V gave up 3 bases and J gave up 0 bases, with 6 bases separating them. Written as DNA, the CDR3 is TGTGCCAGCAGCTTTACGGTCTCCTACGAGCAGTACTTC. It is translated as CASSFTVSYEQYF.

The V call is TRBV7-9, the J call TRBJ2-7, with D possibly being TRBD2 (5 bases). CDR3 length: 14 amino acids. The germline V and J ends were trimmed by 0 bases and 5 bases, with 11 bases remaining between them. From germline, CDR1 is SEHNR and CDR2 FQNEAQ (reference sequence). The CDR3 reads CASSLAMASHEQYF. Here the CDR3 DNA reads TGTGCCAGCAGCTTAGCAATGGCTAGCCACGAGCAGTACTTC.

This clone was observed a few times. The genes are TRBV6-4 and TRBJ2-1, with unresolved D. Germline lookup yields CDR1 MRHNA and CDR2 SNTAGT. CDR3 length equals 14 residues. Trimming stripped 6 bases from V and 3 bases from J, with 12 bases between. The CDR3 DNA follows: TGTGCCAGCAGCGTTAACGGCGGCTACAATGAGCAGTTCTTC. Translation gives CASSVNGGYNEQFF.

This clone was found a few times. The chain is built from TRBV7-2 and TRBJ2-7; D is possibly TRBD2 (6 bases). Germline CDR1 SGHTA, CDR2 FQGNSA. The V end was cut by 1 base, the J end by 12 bases, with 13 bases between. The CDR3 has 12 amino acids. The CDR3 DNA reads as TGTGCCAGCAGCTTAGGGTCGGGAGCGCGGTACTTC. Translating it yields CASSLGSGARYF.

The J gene is TRBJ2-7, the V gene TRBV5-1, with 8 bases aligning to TRBD2. The CDR3 is 15 amino acids. The trim removed 0 bases at V and 2 bases at J, leaving 4 bases unmatched. CDR1 and CDR2 from the germline V gene are SGHRS and YFSETQ. CDR3 region: CASSLVSGGTYEQYF. Here the CDR3 DNA reads TGCGCCAGCAGCTTGGTAAGCGGGGGTACCTACGAGCAGTACTTC.

This clone has a handful of counts. One junction end disagrees with the germline gene, perhaps due to a read error. The V call is TRBV7-7, the J call TRBJ2-7, with D perhaps matching TRBD1 (6 bases). The V gene's germline CDR1 is SSHAT and CDR2 FNYEAQ (reference sequence). The length of the CDR3 is 14 residues. As DNA, the CDR3 is TGTGCTAGCAGCGCGCAGGGGTCGTCCGGCGAGCAGTACTTC. Translating it yields CASSAQGSSGEQYF. The whole variable domain, filled in from reference TRBV7-7 and TRBJ2-7, reads GAGVSQSPRYKVTKRGQDVTLRCDPISSHATLYWYQQALGQGPEFLTYFNYEAQPDKSGLPSDRFSAERPEGSISTLTIQRTEQRDSAMYRCASSAQGSSGEQYFGPGTRLTVT.

This clone was detected only a few times. This chain joins TRBV11-2 and TRBJ2-5, with TRBD2 identical over 8 bases. The CDR3 has 15 amino acids. Trimming at V came to 2 bases and at J to 4 bases, leaving 6 bases not matched to a gene. Germline-derived CDR1 and CDR2 are SGHAT and FQNNGV. CDR3 nucleotide sequence: TGTGCCAGCAGCTTACAGAGCGGGAGCGGAGAGACCCAGTACTTC. It translates to CASSLQSGSGETQYF.

J is TRBJ2-3 and V is TRBV18; 8 bases map to TRBD1. CDR3 length: 14 residues. Trimming removed 4 bases from V and 1 base from J; junction bases left unmatched: 1. The germline V gene has CDR1 KGHSH and CDR2 LQKENI. This CDR3 is CASSRGQGTDTQYF. CDR3 nucleotide sequence: TGTGCCAGCTCACGGGGACAGGGCACAGATACGCAGTATTTT.